This TCR beta chain was captured by sequencing in a study of shared clonotypes between healthy human individuals. The wider study: Researchers assigned three CD4 naive, three CD4 memory, two CD8 naive and one CD8 memory plate to each donor. Study-wide results and limits: Read depth was anticipated to influence clonotype sharing among donors. Generation of non-shared clonotypes was less probable than generation of clonotypes shared by all four donors.

The naive CD8 population came from CD45RO-negative cells selected for CCR7, without terminally differentiated effector memory CD45RA+ cells. Each subset's genomic DNA was split evenly across several immunoSEQ plates. Libraries were prepared by immunoSEQ multiplex PCR; TCRdb keeps only in-frame clonotypes and omits some of them. This sample has about 2 million clones, with less than 95% found just once. The CDR3 extends over 14 amino acids. V lost 5 bases, J lost 8 bases, and 9 bases stayed unmatched. The germline V gene encodes CDR1 MNHNS and CDR2 SASEGT. As to this clone: As yet, its antigen is unknown.

This TCR came from a man aged 18-30 years in good health. The sequenced sample consisted of naive CD8+ T cells sorted from blood. This chain uses TRBV6-1 with TRBJ1-2, with 9 nucleotides matching TRBD1. The CDR3 bases are TGTGCCAGCAGTCACGCCGGGACAGGGCTCGGCTACACCTTC. Amino acids: CASSHAGTGLGYTF.